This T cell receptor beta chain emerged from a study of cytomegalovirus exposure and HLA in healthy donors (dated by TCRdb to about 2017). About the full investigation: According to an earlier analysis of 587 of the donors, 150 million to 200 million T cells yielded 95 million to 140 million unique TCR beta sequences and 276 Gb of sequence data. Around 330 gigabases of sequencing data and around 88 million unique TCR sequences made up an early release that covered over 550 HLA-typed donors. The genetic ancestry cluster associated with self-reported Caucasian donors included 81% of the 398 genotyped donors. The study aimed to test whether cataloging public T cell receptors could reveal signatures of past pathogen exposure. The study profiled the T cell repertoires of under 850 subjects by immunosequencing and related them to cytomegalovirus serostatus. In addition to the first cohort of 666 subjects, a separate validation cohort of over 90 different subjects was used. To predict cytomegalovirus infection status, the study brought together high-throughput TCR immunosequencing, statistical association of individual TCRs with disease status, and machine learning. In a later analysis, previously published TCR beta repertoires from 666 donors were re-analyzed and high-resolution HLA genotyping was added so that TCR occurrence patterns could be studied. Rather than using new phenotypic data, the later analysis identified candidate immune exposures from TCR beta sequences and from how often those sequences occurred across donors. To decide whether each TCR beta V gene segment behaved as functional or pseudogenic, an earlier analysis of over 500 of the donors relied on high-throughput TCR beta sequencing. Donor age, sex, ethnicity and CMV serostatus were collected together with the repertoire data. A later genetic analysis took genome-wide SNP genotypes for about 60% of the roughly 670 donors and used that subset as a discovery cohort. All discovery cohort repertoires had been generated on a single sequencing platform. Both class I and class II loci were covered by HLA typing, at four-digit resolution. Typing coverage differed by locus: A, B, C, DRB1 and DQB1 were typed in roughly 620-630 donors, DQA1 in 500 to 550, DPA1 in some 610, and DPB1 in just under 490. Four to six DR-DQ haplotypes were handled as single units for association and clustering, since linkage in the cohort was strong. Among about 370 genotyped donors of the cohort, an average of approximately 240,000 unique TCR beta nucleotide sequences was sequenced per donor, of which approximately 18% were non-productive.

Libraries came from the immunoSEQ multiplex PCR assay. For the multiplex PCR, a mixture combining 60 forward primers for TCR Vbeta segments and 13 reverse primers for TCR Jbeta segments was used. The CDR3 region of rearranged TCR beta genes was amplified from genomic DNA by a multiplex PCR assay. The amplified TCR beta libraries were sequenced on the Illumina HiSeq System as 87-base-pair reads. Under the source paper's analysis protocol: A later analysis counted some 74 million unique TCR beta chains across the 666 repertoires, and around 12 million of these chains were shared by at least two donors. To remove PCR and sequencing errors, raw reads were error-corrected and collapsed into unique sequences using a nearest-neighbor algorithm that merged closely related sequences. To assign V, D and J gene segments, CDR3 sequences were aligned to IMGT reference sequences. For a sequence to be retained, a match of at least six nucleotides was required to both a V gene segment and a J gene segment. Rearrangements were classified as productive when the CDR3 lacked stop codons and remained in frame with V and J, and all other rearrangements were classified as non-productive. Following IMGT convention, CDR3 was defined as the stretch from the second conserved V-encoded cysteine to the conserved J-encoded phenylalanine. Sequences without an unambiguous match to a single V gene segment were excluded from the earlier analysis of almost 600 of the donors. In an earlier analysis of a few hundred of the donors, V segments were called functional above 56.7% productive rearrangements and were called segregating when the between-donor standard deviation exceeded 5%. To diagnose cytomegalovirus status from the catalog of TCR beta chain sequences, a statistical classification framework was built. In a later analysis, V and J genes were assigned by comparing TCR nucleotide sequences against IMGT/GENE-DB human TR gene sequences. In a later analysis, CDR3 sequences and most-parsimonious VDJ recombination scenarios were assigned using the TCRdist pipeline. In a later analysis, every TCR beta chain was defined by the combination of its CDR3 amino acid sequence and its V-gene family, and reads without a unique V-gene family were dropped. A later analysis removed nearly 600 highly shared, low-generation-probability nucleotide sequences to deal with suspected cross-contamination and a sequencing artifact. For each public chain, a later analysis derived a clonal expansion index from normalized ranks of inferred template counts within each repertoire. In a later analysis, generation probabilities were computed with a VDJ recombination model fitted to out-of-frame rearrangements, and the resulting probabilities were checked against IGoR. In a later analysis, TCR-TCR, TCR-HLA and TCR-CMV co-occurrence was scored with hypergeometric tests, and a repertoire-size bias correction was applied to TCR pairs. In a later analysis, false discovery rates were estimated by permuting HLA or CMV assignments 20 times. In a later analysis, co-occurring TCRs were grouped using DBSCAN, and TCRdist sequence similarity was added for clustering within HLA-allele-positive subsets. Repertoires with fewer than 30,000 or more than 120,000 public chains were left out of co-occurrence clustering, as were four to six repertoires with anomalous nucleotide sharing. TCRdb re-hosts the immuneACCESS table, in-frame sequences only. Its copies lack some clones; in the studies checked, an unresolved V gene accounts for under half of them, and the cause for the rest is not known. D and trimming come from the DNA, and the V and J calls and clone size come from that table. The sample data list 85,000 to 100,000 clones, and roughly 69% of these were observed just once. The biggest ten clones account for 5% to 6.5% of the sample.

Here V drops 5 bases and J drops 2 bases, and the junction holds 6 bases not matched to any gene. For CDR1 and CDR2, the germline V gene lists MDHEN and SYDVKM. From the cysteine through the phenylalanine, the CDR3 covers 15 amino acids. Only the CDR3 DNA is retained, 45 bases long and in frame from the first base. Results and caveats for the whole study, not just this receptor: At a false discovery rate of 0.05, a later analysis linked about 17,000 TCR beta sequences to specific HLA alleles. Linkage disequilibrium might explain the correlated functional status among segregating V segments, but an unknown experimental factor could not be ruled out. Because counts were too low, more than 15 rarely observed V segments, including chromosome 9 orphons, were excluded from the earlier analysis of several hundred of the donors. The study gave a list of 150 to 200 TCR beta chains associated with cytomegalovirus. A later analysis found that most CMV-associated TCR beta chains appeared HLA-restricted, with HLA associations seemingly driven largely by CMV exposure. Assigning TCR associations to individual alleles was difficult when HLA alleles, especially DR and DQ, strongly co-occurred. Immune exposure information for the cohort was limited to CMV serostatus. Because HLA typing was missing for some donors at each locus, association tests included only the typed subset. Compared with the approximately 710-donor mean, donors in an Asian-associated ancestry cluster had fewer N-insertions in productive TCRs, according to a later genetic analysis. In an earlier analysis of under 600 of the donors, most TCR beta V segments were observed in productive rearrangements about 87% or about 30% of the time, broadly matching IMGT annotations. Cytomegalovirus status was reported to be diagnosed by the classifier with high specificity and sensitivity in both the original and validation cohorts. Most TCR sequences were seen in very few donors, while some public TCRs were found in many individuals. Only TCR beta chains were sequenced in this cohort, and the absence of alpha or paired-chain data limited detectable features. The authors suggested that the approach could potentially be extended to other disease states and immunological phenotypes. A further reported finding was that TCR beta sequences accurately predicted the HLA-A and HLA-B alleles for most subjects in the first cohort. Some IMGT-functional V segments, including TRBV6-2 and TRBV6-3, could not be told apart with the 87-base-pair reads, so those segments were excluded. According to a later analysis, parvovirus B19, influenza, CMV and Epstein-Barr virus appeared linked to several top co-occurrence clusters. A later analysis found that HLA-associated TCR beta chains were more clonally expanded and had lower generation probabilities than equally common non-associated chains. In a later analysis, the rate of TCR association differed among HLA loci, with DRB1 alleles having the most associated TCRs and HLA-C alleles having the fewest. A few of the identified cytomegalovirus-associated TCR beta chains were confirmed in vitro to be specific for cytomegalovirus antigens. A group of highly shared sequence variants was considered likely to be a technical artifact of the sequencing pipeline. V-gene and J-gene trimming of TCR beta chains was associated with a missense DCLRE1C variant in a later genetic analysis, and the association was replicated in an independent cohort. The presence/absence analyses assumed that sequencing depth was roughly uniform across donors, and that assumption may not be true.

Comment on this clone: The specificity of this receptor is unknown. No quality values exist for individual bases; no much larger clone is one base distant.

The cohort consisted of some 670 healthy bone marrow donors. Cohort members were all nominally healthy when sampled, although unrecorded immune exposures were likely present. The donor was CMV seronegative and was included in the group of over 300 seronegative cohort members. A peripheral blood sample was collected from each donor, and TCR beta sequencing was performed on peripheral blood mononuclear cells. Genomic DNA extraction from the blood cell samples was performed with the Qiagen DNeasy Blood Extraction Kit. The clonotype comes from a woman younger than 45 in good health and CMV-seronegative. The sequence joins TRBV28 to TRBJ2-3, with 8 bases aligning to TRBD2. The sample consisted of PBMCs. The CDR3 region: CASSLLAGITDTQYF. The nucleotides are TGTGCCAGCAGTCTCTTAGCGGGGATCACAGATACGCAGTATTTT.